The 27 T cell receptor beta chains presented below share a single source sample, sequenced in a study of T cells in localized non-small cell lung cancer. Measured with immunoSEQ multiplex PCR; TCRdb has only the in-frame clones, and not every one. This sample has around 100,000 clones; roughly 86% occur once, and the top ten carry roughly 14%. The sample in question was peripheral blood, obtained before any cancer treatment. The receptors come from a man aged 40-75 years with stage I squamous cell lung carcinoma.

The chain combines TRBV6-5 with TRBJ2-1; D call uncertain. In germline, CDR1 is MNHEY, CDR2 SVGAGI. V was cut by 2 bases and J by 1 base, with 9 bases left in between. The CDR3 length is 15 residues. CDR3 sequence: CASSYGRGSYNEQFF. CDR3 DNA: TGTGCCAGCAGTTACGGGCGCGGATCCTACAATGAGCAGTTCTTC.

The genes are TRBV5-6 and TRBJ2-7, with a possible D match to TRBD1 (6 bases). Per the germline V gene, CDR1 is SGHDT and CDR2 is YYEEEE. CDR3 length equals 13 residues. Trimming pared 3 bases from V and 3 bases from J, leaving 10 bases between. CDR3 in amino acids: CASSSGHLYEQYF. Here the CDR3 DNA reads TGTGCCAGCAGCTCGGGACACCTCTACGAGCAGTACTTC.

This chain links TRBV10-3 with TRBJ1-5; D unclear. The CDR3 loop spans 13 amino acids. Per germline, CDR1 ENHRY and CDR2 SYGVKD. Deletions cut 10 bases from V and 4 bases from J, with 14 bases between. As DNA, the CDR3 is TGTGCCACCCGGACGGACGAGAATCAGCCCCAGCATTTT. Its protein product is CATRTDENQPQHF.

V and J are TRBV7-6 and TRBJ2-4; D may be TRBD1 or TRBD2 (5 bases each). V dropped 0 bases and J dropped 5 bases, with 5 bases sitting between them. The CDR3 has 13 amino acids. Germline loops: CDR1 SGHVS, CDR2 FNYEAQ. The CDR3 reads CASSLAGENIQYF. CDR3 in DNA: TGTGCCAGCAGCTTAGCGGGGGAAAACATTCAGTACTTC.

The genes are TRBV2 and TRBJ1-1; 9 bases map to TRBD1. This CDR3 has 12 amino acids. V shed 5 bases and J 6 bases; nucleotides not matched to a gene: 1. Germline V CDR1 and CDR2: SNHLY, FYNNEI. CDR3 region: CASSTGGPEAFF. The CDR3 DNA reads as TGTGCCAGCAGTACAGGGGGCCCTGAAGCTTTCTTT. Drawing the rest from reference TRBV2 and TRBJ1-1, the complete variable domain is EPEVTQTPSHQVTQMGQEVILRCVPISNHLYFYWYRQILGQKVEFLVSFYNNEISEKSEIFDDQFSVERPDGSNFTLKIRSTKLEDSAMYFCASSTGGPEAFFGQGTRLTVV.

The chain couples TRBV19 to TRBJ1-1, with D possibly TRBD1 on 5 matching bases. The CDR3 has 15 residues. Germline V gives CDR1 LNHDA, CDR2 SQIVND (reference sequence). Trimming left V 1 base short and J 2 bases short, with 11 bases between. The CDR3 spells CASSIAEGRNTEAFF. As DNA, the CDR3 is TGTGCCAGTAGTATAGCTGAGGGGAGAAACACTGAAGCTTTCTTT.

This clone has more than one count but fewer than ten. The chain couples TRBV6-5 to TRBJ1-5; D call uncertain. The V gene lost 4 bases and the J gene lost 4 bases, with 8 bases spanning the gap. Germline loops: CDR1 MNHEY, CDR2 SVGAGI. The CDR3 runs to 13 residues. The CDR3 coding sequence is TGTGCCAGCAGTTGGGGTATTAATCAGCCCCAGCATTTT. Translation: CASSWGINQPQHF.

This rearrangement joins TRBV5-1 to TRBJ2-2; a weak D match, TRBD2 (6 bases). The CDR3 covers 17 residues. Germline CDR1 reads SGHRS; CDR2 reads YFSETQ. V lost 0 bases, J lost 3 bases, and 15 bases lay in between. CDR3 loop: CASSLGPPAGYTGELFF. The CDR3 DNA reads as TGCGCCAGCAGCTTGGGCCCCCCAGCGGGCTACACCGGGGAGCTGTTTTTT.

The genes are TRBV19 and TRBJ2-6, with D hard to call. The V gene lost 4 bases and the J gene lost 0 bases, with 1 base spanning the gap. Germline CDR1 and CDR2: LNHDA and SQIVND (reference sequence). The CDR3 extends over 13 amino acids. The CDR3 DNA follows: TGTGCCAGTAGTAGCTCTGGGGCCAACGTCCTGACTTTC. Protein sequence: CASSSSGANVLTF.

This chain links TRBV5-5 with TRBJ2-2, with no clear D. Trimming left V 3 bases short and J 2 bases short, with 11 bases between. The germline V gene has CDR1 SGHKS and CDR2 YYEKEE (reference sequence). The CDR3 covers 15 residues. In DNA form, the CDR3 reads TGTGCCAGCAGCTACGCCAGTCAAAACACCGGGGAGCTGTTTTTT. Translating gives CASSYASQNTGELFF.

The rearrangement links TRBV18 to TRBJ2-5; D is undetermined. Trimming took 1 base from V and 4 from J, leaving 10 bases between them. The CDR3 is 14 residues long. CDR1 is KGHSH and CDR2 is LQKENI in the germline V gene. The CDR3 coding sequence is TGTGCCAGCTCACCACTTAAGAGTGTAGAGACCCAGTACTTC. It codes for CASSPLKSVETQYF.

The chain has TRBV5-6 and TRBJ1-5, with D possibly TRBD1 on 5 matching bases. The CDR3 spans 16 residues. V was trimmed by 3 bases and J by 2 bases, leaving 15 bases between them. CDR1 and CDR2 from the germline V gene are SGHDT and YYEEEE. CDR3 bases: TGTGCCAGCAGCTCCGGGGAAGGGGCTGGCAATCAGCCCCAGCATTTT. Translated, it gives CASSSGEGAGNQPQHF.

V usage is TRBV14 and J usage is TRBJ1-4; D perhaps matches TRBD1 (6 bases). The CDR3 extends over 14 amino acids. The ends were cut back, 1 base at V and 11 bases at J, with 14 bases in the middle. Germline V gene lookup returns CDR1 SGHDN and CDR2 FVKESK. This CDR3 is CASSQGYGQFKLFF. DNA of the CDR3: TGTGCCAGCAGCCAAGGATACGGACAGTTTAAACTGTTTTTT.

The gene calls are TRBV9 and TRBJ2-3, with a weak D call TRBD1 (6 bases). V was clipped by 6 bases and J by 0 bases, with 11 bases between them. The CDR3 is made up of 14 amino acids. CDR1 is SGDLS, CDR2 YYNGEE, per germline. Written as DNA, the CDR3 is TGTGCCAGCATGCGAGGGGGAAGCACAGATACGCAGTATTTT. This encodes CASMRGGSTDTQYF. The variable domain in full, completed from reference TRBV9 and TRBJ2-3, reads DSGVTQTPKHLITATGQRVTLRCSPRSGDLSVYWYQQSLDQGLQFLIQYYNGEERAKGNILERFSAQQFPDLHSELNLSSLELGDSALYFCASMRGGSTDTQYFGPGTRLTVL.

V is TRBV15 and J is TRBJ1-2; D is ambiguous. Trimming took off 0 bases at V and 13 bases at J, with 12 bases between the two ends. This CDR3 is built from 12 residues. Germline CDR1 LNHNV, CDR2 YYDKDF (reference sequence). The CDR3 here is CATSRDSQSSTF. CDR3 sequence (DNA): TGTGCCACCAGCAGAGATTCGCAGTCCAGCACCTTC.

The chain's CDR3 is CASSLVGGKDTQYF. In DNA, the CDR3 is TGCGCCAGCAGCTTGGTGGGGGGAAAAGATACGCAGTATTTT. This chain uses TRBV5-1 with TRBJ2-3; possibly TRBD2 for D (6 bases). CDR3 length equals 14 residues. In germline, CDR1 is SGHRS, CDR2 YFSETQ. The V and J ends lost 0 bases and 5 bases respectively, with 10 bases between them.

The rearrangement joins TRBV5-1 to TRBJ2-6, with a weak D call TRBD2 (6 bases). V was pared by 2 bases and J by 0 bases, with 9 bases between. The CDR3 consists of 16 residues. Germline assignment: CDR1 SGHRS and CDR2 YFSETQ. CDR3 sequence reads: CASSFLGGSGANVLTF. The CDR3 DNA sequence: TGCGCCAGCAGCTTCCTCGGGGGCTCTGGGGCCAACGTCCTGACTTTC.

The chain employs TRBV4-2 and TRBJ1-2; maybe TRBD1 (5 bases). The germline CDR1 and CDR2 sequences are LGHNA and YNFKEQ. This CDR3 is 15 amino acids long. Trimming removed 0 bases from V and 6 bases from J, with 14 bases in between. The CDR3 bases are TGTGCCAGCAGCCAAGATCGGGGGGGATTGAATGGCTACACCTTC. Amino acid sequence: CASSQDRGGLNGYTF.

This chain joins TRBV5-1 and TRBJ1-2; maybe TRBD1 (5 bases). This CDR3 has 13 residues. Trimming pared 0 bases from V and 5 bases from J, leaving 8 bases between. Germline V gives CDR1 SGHRS, CDR2 YFSETQ. DNA of the CDR3: TGCGCCAGCAGCTTGGCCGGGGGGTATGGCTACACCTTC. This translates into CASSLAGGYGYTF.

This clone was observed once. The V call is TRBV30, the J call TRBJ1-1; D remains ambiguous. V was pared by 5 bases and J by 6 bases, with 19 bases between. Germline V gene data show CDR1 as GTSNPN and CDR2 as SVGIG (reference sequence). The CDR3 has 14 amino acids. CDR3 nucleotide sequence: TGTGCCTGGGAGCCTCTGAGAGAGGTCGCTGAAGCTTTCTTT. Its translation is CAWEPLREVAEAFF.

The chain combines TRBV7-2 with TRBJ1-1; D not certain. V lost 5 bases and J 4 bases, leaving 14 bases between the germline ends. The CDR3 totals 14 residues. CDR1 and CDR2 (germline): SGHTA, FQGNSA. The CDR3 DNA is TGTGCCAGCAGCCTGCGACGGGCTGGCACTGAAGCTTTCTTT. It yields the protein CASSLRRAGTEAFF.

V is TRBV28 and J is TRBJ2-7; 8 bases map to TRBD1. With V trimmed by 8 bases and J by 5 bases, 11 bases remained unmatched. Per the germline V gene, CDR1 is MDHEN and CDR2 is SYDVKM. The CDR3 spans 14 residues. The CDR3 region is CASGSTGETHEQYF. The CDR3 region has the DNA TGTGCCAGCGGGTCGACAGGGGAGACCCACGAGCAGTACTTC.

The chain links TRBV6-6 to TRBJ1-6; D unclear. CDR1 is MNHNY and CDR2 is SVGAGI in the germline V gene (reference sequence). The CDR3 has 12 residues. Trimming took 2 bases from V and 5 from J, leaving 1 base between them. CDR3 in amino acids: CASSYNNSPLHF. CDR3 DNA sequence: TGTGCCAGCAGTTACAATAATTCACCCCTCCACTTT.

The chain couples TRBV5-8 to TRBJ1-5; D is unclear. The V gene's germline CDR1 is SGHTS and CDR2 YDEGEE. The V and J ends lost 4 bases and 4 bases respectively, with 9 bases between them. The CDR3 sequence is 13 residues long. CDR3 region: CASSVGLNQPQHF. In DNA, the CDR3 is TGTGCCAGCAGCGTGGGCCTTAATCAGCCCCAGCATTTT.

The chain has TRBV4-3 and TRBJ2-3; weak D call: TRBD1 (5 bases). V was shortened by 0 bases and J by 6 bases, with 19 bases between the two germline ends. Germline V CDR1 and CDR2: LGHNA, YSLEER. The CDR3 is 17 residues long. The CDR3 region has the DNA TGCGCCAGCAGCCAAGATAGACCAGGGCAAATTAGGGATACGCAGTATTTT. Translating it yields CASSQDRPGQIRDTQYF.

The rearrangement uses TRBV18 and TRBJ1-2, with D possibly matching TRBD1 (5 bases). This CDR3 has 15 residues. CDR1 is KGHSH and CDR2 is LQKENI in the germline V gene. Trimming took off 5 bases at V and 3 bases at J, with 16 bases between the two ends. The CDR3 region is CASSSDFSGDYGYTF. CDR3 sequence (DNA): TGTGCCAGCTCATCGGACTTCTCGGGGGACTATGGCTACACCTTC.

The chain has TRBV7-9 and TRBJ1-2; D possibly corresponds to TRBD1 (5 bases). V lost 2 bases, J lost 5 bases, and 9 bases lay in between. Germline V gene sequence: CDR1 SEHNR, CDR2 FQNEAQ (reference sequence). The CDR3 contains 13 residues. The CDR3 loop is CASSLRGVYGYTF. The CDR3 bases are TGTGCCAGCAGCTTAAGAGGGGTTTATGGCTACACCTTC. Looking up the rest from reference TRBV7-9 and TRBJ1-2 gives the full variable domain: DTGVSQNPRHKITKRGQNVTFRCDPISEHNRLYWYRQTLGQGPEFLTYFQNEAQLEKSRLLSDRFSAERPKGSFSTLEIQRTEQGDSAMYLCASSLRGVYGYTFGSGTRLTVV.